Following are 18 T cell receptor beta chains from one sample sequenced in a study of early T cells in non-severe SARS-CoV-2 infection. TCRdb redid the calling of the 5' RACE reads with MiXCR, one entry per CDR3 protein. The sample yields over 50,000 distinct CDR3 sequences, roughly 13% seen once. Material for sequencing was whole blood. Receptor source: an adult who was a healthcare worker with PCR-confirmed SARS-CoV-2 infection or an uninfected control (not recorded which).

This chain uses TRBV3-1 with TRBJ2-7; 8 nucleotides match TRBD2. Trimming cost V 4 bases and J 3 bases; bases outside gene matches: 5. CDR3 size: 14 residues. Per the germline V gene, CDR1 is LGHDT and CDR2 is YNNKEL (reference sequence). The CDR3 DNA is TGTGCCAGCAGCCTAAGCGGGAGAGGCTACGAGCAGTACTTC. Residues: CASSLSGRGYEQYF.

This clonotype occurred many times. The genes are TRBV11-2 and TRBJ2-7; TRBD2 might be the D (8 bases). CDR3 length: 18 amino acids. Germline-derived CDR1 and CDR2 are SGHAT and FQNNGV. Trimming pared 5 bases from V and 1 base from J, leaving 24 bases between. DNA for the CDR3: TGTGCCAGCAGCCCTCTGGCCCCCGGGAGGGGGCTTTCCTACGAGCAGTACTTC. It translates to CASSPLAPGRGLSYEQYF.

This clonotype has ten or more counts. V is TRBV6-2 or TRBV6-3 and J is TRBJ1-2, with 11 bases fitting TRBD1. The trim removed 2 bases at V and 3 bases at J, leaving 5 bases unmatched. CDR3 size: 16 residues. Germline loops: CDR1 MNHEY, CDR2 SVGEGT. CDR3 in amino acids: CASSYPDRGLDYGYTF. DNA for the CDR3: TGTGCCAGCAGTTACCCGGACAGGGGGCTCGACTATGGCTACACCTTC.

In this sample, this clonotype turned up many times. The gene calls are TRBV12-5 and TRBJ1-1; D is uncertain. The CDR3 totals 15 residues. The V gene's germline CDR1 is LGHNT and CDR2 FRNRAP. Trimming left V 5 bases short and J 1 base short, with 14 bases between. The CDR3 DNA reads as TGTGCTAGTGGTGCTGACTGGGCGCCGAACACTGAAGCTTTCTTT. Its translation is CASGADWAPNTEAFF.

This clonotype was recorded at least ten times. V and J are TRBV14 and TRBJ2-7; D uncertain. V was trimmed by 0 bases and J by 6 bases, leaving 9 bases between them. CDR3 length: 13 residues. Germline CDR1 SGHDN, CDR2 FVKESK. The DNA of the CDR3 is TGTGCCAGCAGCCAAGAACTCCTGGTCGAGCAGTACTTC. This gives the protein CASSQELLVEQYF. The complete variable domain, with remaining parts taken from reference TRBV14 and TRBJ2-7, reads EAGVTQFPSHSVIEKGQTVTLRCDPISGHDNLYWYRRVMGKEIKFLLHFVKESKQDESGMPNNRFLAERTGGTYSTLKVQPAELEDSGVYFCASSQELLVEQYFGPGTRLTVT.

V is TRBV11-2 and J is TRBJ1-1; D not resolved. In germline, CDR1 is SGHAT, CDR2 FQNNGV. The V gene lost 5 bases and the J gene lost 10 bases, with 14 bases spanning the gap. The CDR3 is made up of 12 amino acids. In nucleotides, the CDR3 is TGTGCCAGCAGCCAAATGTGGCGAGGAGCTTTCTTT. It specifies CASSQMWRGAFF.

This clonotype occurred many times. The genes are TRBV7-2 and TRBJ2-2, with a possible D match to TRBD2 (5 bases). This CDR3 region has 14 residues. V was cut by 5 bases and J by 6 bases, with 13 bases left in between. Germline CDR1 SGHTA, CDR2 FQGNSA. This CDR3 is CASSGSRIAGELFF. The CDR3, as DNA: TGTGCCAGCAGCGGGAGTCGTATAGCCGGGGAGCTGTTTTTT.

CDR3 coding DNA: TGTGCCAGCTCGCAGGGTTGGGGTCAGCCCCAGCATTTT. Its translation: CASSQGWGQPQHF. The chain joins TRBV18 to TRBJ1-5; the D gene is possibly TRBD1 (5 bases). The germline V and J ends were trimmed by 6 bases and 6 bases, with 12 bases remaining between them. CDR3 length: 13 residues. The germline gives CDR1 KGHSH, CDR2 LQKENI.

This clonotype was detected many times. The chain joins TRBV6-5 to TRBJ2-5, with D possibly being TRBD2 (6 bases). CDR1 and CDR2 (germline): MNHEY, SVGAGI. Trimming removed 5 bases from V and 3 bases from J, with 16 bases in between. The CDR3 spans 15 residues. CDR3 nucleotides: TGTGCCAGCAGTACCTTCTCTCGGGGGAAAGAGACCCAGTACTTC. Translation: CASSTFSRGKETQYF.

This clonotype turned up a few times. This chain joins TRBV20-1 and TRBJ2-7; TRBD2 might be the D (6 bases). CDR3 length equals 13 residues. Germline lookup yields CDR1 DFQATT and CDR2 SNEGSKA (reference sequence). Trimming cost V 1 base and J 5 bases, with 12 bases left between them. The CDR3 bases are TGCAGTGCTAGAGCTTCGGGGACTGACGAGCAGTACTTC. It specifies CSARASGTDEQYF.

This clonotype was recorded many times. The chain links TRBV11-2 to TRBJ2-7, with D unclear. Trimming stripped 2 bases from V and 0 bases from J, with 8 bases between. Germline assignment: CDR1 SGHAT and CDR2 FQNNGV. The CDR3 totals 14 residues. The CDR3: CASSLSALSYEQYF. CDR3 nucleotide sequence: TGTGCCAGCAGCTTATCGGCCCTCTCCTACGAGCAGTACTTC.

This clonotype showed up many times. V usage is TRBV9 and J usage is TRBJ2-3, with 9 positions matching TRBD1. V was clipped by 4 bases and J by 2 bases; unmatched bases: 8. This CDR3 region has 16 residues. CDR1 SGDLS and CDR2 YYNGEE come from the germline V gene. The CDR3 spells CASSPRTGDVTDTQYF. DNA of the CDR3: TGTGCCAGCAGCCCACGGACAGGGGATGTCACAGATACGCAGTATTTT.

This chain uses TRBV28 with TRBJ1-2; D is perhaps TRBD1 (5 bases). CDR1 is MDHEN and CDR2 is SYDVKM in the germline V gene. The CDR3 consists of 15 residues. V gave up 7 bases and J gave up 3 bases, with 18 bases separating them. The CDR3 sequence is CASTWGDRGYYGYTF. CDR3 bases: TGTGCCAGCACGTGGGGGGACCGCGGATACTATGGCTACACCTTC.

This clonotype was detected only once. This sequence joins TRBV19 and TRBJ2-3; no reliable D call. Germline values: CDR1 LNHDA, CDR2 SQIVND (reference sequence). The CDR3 consists of 14 residues. V was cut by 4 bases and J by 4 bases, with 12 bases left in between. CDR3 region: CASSKAVGADTQYF. DNA for the CDR3: TGTGCCAGTAGTAAGGCCGTTGGGGCAGATACGCAGTATTTT.

This clonotype was detected many times. The V gene is TRBV18, the J gene TRBJ2-1; D is possibly TRBD2 (6 bases). This CDR3 region has 14 residues. CDR1 and CDR2 (germline): KGHSH, LQKENI. The V and J ends lost 7 bases and 6 bases respectively, with 16 bases between them. CDR3 loop: CASYGGKGTNEQFF. Written as DNA, the CDR3 is TGTGCCAGCTACGGGGGAAAGGGGACCAATGAGCAGTTCTTC. Full variable domain (outside the CDR3, taken from reference TRBV18 and TRBJ2-1): NAGVMQNPRHLVRRRGQEARLRCSPMKGHSHVYWYRQLPEEGLKFMVYLQKENIIDESGMPKERFSAEFPKEGPSILRIQQVVRGDSAAYFCASYGGKGTNEQFFGPGTRLTVL.

The chain employs TRBV7-9 and TRBJ1-5; D gene ambiguous. The CDR3 spans 15 residues. Germline V gene sequence: CDR1 SEHNR, CDR2 FQNEAQ (reference sequence). V lost 6 bases, J lost 5 bases, and 17 bases lay in between. CDR3 nucleotides: TGTGCCAGCAGGTCAGATACGGACCCCTATCAGCCCCAGCATTTT. This sequence encodes CASRSDTDPYQPQHF.

In this sample, this clonotype turned up many times. V and J are TRBV3-1 and TRBJ2-2; no clear D. The CDR3 is 15 residues long. Per the germline V gene, CDR1 is LGHDT and CDR2 is YNNKEL (reference sequence). V was clipped by 4 bases and J by 6 bases, with 15 bases between them. The CDR3 sequence is CASSREELAAGELFF. The CDR3 DNA sequence: TGTGCCAGCAGCCGAGAGGAACTTGCCGCCGGGGAGCTGTTTTTT.

The chain employs TRBV14 and TRBJ2-7, with D tentatively TRBD1 or TRBD2 (5 bases each). The V gene lost 4 bases and the J gene lost 3 bases, with 16 bases spanning the gap. Germline assignment: CDR1 SGHDN and CDR2 FVKESK. The CDR3 sequence is 15 residues long. The CDR3 protein is CASSLFDGAHYEQYF. CDR3 nucleotides: TGTGCCAGCAGCCTTTTTGACGGGGCCCACTACGAGCAGTACTTC.